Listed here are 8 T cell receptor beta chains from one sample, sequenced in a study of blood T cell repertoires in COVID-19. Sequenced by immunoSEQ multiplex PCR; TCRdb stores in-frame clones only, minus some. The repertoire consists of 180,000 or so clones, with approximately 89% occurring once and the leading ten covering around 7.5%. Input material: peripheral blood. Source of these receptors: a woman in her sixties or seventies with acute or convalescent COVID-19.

The CDR3 reads CASSTRRGGYTF. CDR3 nucleotide sequence: TGTGCCAGCAGCACCCGCCGGGGAGGCTACACCTTC. The gene calls are TRBV11-3 and TRBJ1-2; no firm D call. This CDR3 is 12 amino acids long. The V and J ends lost 5 bases and 8 bases respectively, with 12 bases between them. Germline-derived CDR1 and CDR2 are SGHNT and YENEEA.

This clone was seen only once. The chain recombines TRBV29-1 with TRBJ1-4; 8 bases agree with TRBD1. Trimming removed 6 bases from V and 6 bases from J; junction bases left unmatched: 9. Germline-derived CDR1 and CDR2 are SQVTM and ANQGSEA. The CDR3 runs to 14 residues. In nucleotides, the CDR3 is TGCAGCGTGGCAACAGGGGGGGAATATGAAAAACTGTTTTTT. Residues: CSVATGGEYEKLFF.

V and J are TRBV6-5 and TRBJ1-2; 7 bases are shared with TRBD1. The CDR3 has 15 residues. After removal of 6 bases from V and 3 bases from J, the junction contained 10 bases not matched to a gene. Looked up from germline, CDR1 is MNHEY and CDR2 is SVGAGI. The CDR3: CASRLQTGFDYGYTF. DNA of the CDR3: TGTGCCAGCAGACTTCAGACAGGGTTTGACTATGGCTACACCTTC.

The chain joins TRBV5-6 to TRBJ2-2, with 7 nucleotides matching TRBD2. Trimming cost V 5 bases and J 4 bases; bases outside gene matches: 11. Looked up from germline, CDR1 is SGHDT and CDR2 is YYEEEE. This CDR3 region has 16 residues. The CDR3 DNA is TGTGCCAGCAGGTCTAAAGACACGGGAGGCACCGGGGAGCTGTTTTTT. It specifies CASRSKDTGGTGELFF.

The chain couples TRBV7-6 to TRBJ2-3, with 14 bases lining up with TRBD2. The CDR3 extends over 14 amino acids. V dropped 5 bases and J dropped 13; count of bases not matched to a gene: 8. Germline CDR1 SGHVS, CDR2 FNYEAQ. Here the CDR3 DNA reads TGTGCCAGCAGCAGACTAGCGGGAGGGCCCGGCAAGTATTTT. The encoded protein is CASSRLAGGPGKYF.

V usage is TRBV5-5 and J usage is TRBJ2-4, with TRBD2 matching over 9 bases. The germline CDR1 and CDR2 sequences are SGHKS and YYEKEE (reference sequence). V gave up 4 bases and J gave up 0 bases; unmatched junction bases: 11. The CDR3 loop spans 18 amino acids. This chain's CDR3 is CASSTGLALPLAKNIQYF. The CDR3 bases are TGTGCCAGCAGCACGGGACTAGCCCTTCCCCTAGCCAAAAACATTCAGTACTTC. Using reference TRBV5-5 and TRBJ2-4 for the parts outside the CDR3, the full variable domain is DAGVTQSPTHLIKTRGQQVTLRCSPISGHKSVSWYQQVLGQGPQFIFQYYEKEERGRGNFPDRFSARQFPNYSSELNVNALLLGDSALYLCASSTGLALPLAKNIQYFGAGTRLSVL.

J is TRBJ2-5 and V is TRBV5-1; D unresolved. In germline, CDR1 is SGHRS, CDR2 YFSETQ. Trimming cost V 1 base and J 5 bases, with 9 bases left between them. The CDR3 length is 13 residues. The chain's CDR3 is CASSLRFAETQYF. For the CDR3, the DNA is TGCGCCAGCAGCTTGAGATTCGCGGAGACCCAGTACTTC.

The CDR3 loop is CASSSAAYNEQFF. The CDR3, as DNA: TGTGCCAGTAGTAGCGCCGCCTACAATGAGCAGTTCTTC. V and J are TRBV19 and TRBJ2-1; D gene uncertain. The germline CDR1 and CDR2 sequences are LNHDA and SQIVND (reference sequence). The V gene lost 4 bases and the J gene lost 2 bases, with 6 bases spanning the gap. The CDR3 is made up of 13 amino acids.